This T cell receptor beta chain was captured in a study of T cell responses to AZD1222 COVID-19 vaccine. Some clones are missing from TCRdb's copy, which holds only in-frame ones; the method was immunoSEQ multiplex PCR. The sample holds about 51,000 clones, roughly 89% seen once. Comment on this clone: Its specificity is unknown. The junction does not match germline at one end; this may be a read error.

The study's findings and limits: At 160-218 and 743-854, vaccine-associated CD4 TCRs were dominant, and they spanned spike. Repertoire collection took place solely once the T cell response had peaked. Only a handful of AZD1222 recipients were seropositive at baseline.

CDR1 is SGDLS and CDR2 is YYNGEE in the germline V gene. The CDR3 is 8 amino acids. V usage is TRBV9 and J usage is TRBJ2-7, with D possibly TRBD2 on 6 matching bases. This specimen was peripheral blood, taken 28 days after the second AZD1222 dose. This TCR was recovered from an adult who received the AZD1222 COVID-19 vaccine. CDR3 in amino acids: CASSYGGF. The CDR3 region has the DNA TGTGCCAGCAGTTATGGAGGGTTC. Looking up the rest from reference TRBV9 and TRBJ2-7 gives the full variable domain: DSGVTQTPKHLITATGQRVTLRCSPRSGDLSVYWYQQSLDQGLQFLIQYYNGEERAKGNILERFSAQQFPDLHSELNLSSLELGDSALYFCASSYGGFGPGTRLTVT.